This T cell receptor beta chain derives from a study of tumor-infiltrating lymphocytes in primary liver carcinoma. Study observations and caveats: The study used bulk unsorted samples and so did not compare CD4+ and CD8+ repertoires.

This clonotype was observed a few times. Its specificity is not known. The blood RNA (from unsorted whole blood) was obtained, and germline DNA was also extracted. In germline, CDR1 is LGHNA, CDR2 YNFKEQ. This CDR3 has 15 residues. V was clipped by 0 bases and J by 2 bases, with 9 bases between them. With 400 to 550 ng total RNA as template and a constant-region primer, TCR beta cDNA was made. Slightly modified ARM-PCR with three nested multiplex PCR rounds yielded TCR beta libraries. The first two PCR rounds, nine to ten cycles each, used TRBV1-TRBV30 forward primers and a C-beta reverse primer. MiXCR, applied by TCRdb to the multiplex PCR reads, yields one record per CDR3 protein. Here the sample spans 150,000 to 200,000 distinct CDR3 sequences, roughly 60% being singletons.

The material sequenced was peripheral blood. The chain joins TRBV4-2 to TRBJ2-3; D uncertain. The receptor's source is a man aged 40-49 years with primary liver carcinoma and hepatitis B virus infection. CDR3 DNA sequence: TGTGCCAGCAGCCAAGAGGCCGCCTACACAGATACGCAGTATTTT. Encoded protein: CASSQEAAYTDTQYF.